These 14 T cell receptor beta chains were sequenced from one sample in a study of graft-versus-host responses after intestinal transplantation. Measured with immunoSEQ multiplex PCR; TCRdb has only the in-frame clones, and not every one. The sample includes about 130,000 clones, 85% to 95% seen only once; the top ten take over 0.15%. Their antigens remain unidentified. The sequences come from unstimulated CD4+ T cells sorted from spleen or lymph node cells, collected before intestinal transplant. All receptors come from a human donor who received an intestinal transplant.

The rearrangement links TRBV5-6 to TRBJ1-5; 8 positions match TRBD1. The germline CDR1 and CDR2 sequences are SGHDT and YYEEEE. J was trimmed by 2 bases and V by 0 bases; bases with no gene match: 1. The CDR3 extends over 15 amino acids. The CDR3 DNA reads TGTGCCAGCAGCTTGGAGGGACAGGGCAATCAGCCCCAGCATTTT. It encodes CASSLEGQGNQPQHF.

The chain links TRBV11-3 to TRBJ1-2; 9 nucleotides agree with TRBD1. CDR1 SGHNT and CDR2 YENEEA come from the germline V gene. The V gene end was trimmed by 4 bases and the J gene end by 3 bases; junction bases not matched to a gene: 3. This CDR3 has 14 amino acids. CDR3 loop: CASSSGQGYYGYTF. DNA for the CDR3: TGTGCCAGCAGCTCGGGACAGGGTTACTATGGCTACACCTTC.

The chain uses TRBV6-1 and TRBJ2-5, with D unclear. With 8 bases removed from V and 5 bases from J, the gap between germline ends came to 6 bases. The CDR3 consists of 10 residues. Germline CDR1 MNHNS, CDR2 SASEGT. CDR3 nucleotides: TGTGCCAGCTGGCGGGAGACCCAGTACTTC. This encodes CASWRETQYF.

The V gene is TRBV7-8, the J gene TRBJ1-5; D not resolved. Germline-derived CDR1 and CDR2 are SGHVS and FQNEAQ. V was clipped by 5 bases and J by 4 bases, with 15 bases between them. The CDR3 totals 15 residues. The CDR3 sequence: CASSPESGLNQPQHF. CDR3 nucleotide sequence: TGTGCCAGCAGCCCCGAATCCGGATTAAATCAGCCCCAGCATTTT.

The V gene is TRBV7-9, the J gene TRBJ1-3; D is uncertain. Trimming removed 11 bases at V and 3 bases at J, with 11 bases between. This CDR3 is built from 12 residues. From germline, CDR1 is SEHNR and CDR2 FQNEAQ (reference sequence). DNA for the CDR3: TGTGCCGCCGGCGGGGTTGGAAACACCATATATTTT. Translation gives CAAGGVGNTIYF.

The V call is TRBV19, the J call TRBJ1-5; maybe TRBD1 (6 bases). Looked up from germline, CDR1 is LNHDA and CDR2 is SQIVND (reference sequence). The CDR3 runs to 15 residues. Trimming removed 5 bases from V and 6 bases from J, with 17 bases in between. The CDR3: CASSSTPGGIQPQHF. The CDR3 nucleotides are TGTGCCAGTAGTTCAACCCCCGGGGGCATTCAGCCCCAGCATTTT.

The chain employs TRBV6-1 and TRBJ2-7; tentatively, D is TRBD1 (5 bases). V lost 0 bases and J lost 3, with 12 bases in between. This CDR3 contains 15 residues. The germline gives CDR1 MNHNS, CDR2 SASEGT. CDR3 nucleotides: TGTGCCAGCAGTGAAGCAGCAGGGCCCCTCTACGAGCAGTACTTC. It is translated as CASSEAAGPLYEQYF.

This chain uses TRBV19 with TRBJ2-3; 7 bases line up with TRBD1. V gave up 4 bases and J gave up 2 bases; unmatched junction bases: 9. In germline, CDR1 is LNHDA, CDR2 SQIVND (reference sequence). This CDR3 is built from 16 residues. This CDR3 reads CASSRDRALLTDTQYF. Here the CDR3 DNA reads TGTGCCAGTAGTAGAGACAGGGCCCTACTCACAGATACGCAGTATTTT.

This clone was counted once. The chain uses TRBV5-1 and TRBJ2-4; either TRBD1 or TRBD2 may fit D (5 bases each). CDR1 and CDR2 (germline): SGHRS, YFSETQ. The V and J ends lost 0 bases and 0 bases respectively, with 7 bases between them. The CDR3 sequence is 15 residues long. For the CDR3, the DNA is TGCGCCAGCAGCTTGGGGGGGTTAGCCAAAAACATTCAGTACTTC. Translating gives CASSLGGLAKNIQYF. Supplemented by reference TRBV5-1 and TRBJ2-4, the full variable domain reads KAGVTQTPRYLIKTRGQQVTLSCSPISGHRSVSWYQQTPGQGLQFLFEYFSETQRNKGNFPGRFSGRQFSNSRSEMNVSTLELGDSALYLCASSLGGLAKNIQYFGAGTRLSVL.

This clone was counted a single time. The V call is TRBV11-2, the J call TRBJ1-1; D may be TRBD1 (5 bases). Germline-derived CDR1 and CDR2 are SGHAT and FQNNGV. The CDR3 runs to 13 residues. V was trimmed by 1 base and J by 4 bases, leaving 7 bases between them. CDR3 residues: CASSLGDFTEAFF. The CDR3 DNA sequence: TGTGCCAGCAGCTTAGGGGACTTCACTGAAGCTTTCTTT. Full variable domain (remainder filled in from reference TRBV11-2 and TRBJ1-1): EAGVAQSPRYKIIEKRQSVAFWCNPISGHATLYWYQQILGQGPKLLIQFQNNGVVDDSQLPKDRFSAERLKGVDSTLKIQPAKLEDSAVYLCASSLGDFTEAFFGQGTRLTVV.

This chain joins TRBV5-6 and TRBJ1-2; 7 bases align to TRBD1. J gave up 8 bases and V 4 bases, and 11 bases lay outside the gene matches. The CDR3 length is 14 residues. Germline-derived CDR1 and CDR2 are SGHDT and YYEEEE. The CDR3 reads CASSLLTGSGGYTF. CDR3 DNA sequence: TGTGCCAGCAGCCTTTTGACAGGGTCAGGAGGCTACACCTTC.

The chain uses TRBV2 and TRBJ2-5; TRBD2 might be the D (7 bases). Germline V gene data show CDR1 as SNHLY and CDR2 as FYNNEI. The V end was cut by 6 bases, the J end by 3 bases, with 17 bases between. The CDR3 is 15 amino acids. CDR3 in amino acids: CASRKSGGPEETQYF. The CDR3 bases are TGTGCCAGCAGGAAATCCGGGGGGCCGGAAGAGACCCAGTACTTC.

The CDR3 region has the DNA TGTGCCAGTAGTCGGGTGGGAAATCTCTACGAGCAGTACTTC. Amino acid sequence: CASSRVGNLYEQYF. The chain has TRBV19 and TRBJ2-7, with D uncertain. Germline CDR1 LNHDA, CDR2 SQIVND (reference sequence). V was trimmed by 5 bases and J by 3 bases, leaving 14 bases between them. The CDR3 is 14 amino acids.

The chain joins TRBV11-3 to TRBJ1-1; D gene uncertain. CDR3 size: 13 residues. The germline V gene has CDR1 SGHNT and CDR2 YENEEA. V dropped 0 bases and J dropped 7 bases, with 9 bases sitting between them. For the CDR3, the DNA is TGTGCCAGCAGCTTAGATCGGGCAGGTGAAGCTTTCTTT. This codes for CASSLDRAGEAFF. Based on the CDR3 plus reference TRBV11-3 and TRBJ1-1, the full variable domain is EAGVVQSPRYKIIEKKQPVAFWCNPISGHNTLYWYLQNLGQGPELLIRYENEEAVDDSQLPKDRFSAERLKGVDSTLKIQPAELGDSAVYLCASSLDRAGEAFFGQGTRLTVV.